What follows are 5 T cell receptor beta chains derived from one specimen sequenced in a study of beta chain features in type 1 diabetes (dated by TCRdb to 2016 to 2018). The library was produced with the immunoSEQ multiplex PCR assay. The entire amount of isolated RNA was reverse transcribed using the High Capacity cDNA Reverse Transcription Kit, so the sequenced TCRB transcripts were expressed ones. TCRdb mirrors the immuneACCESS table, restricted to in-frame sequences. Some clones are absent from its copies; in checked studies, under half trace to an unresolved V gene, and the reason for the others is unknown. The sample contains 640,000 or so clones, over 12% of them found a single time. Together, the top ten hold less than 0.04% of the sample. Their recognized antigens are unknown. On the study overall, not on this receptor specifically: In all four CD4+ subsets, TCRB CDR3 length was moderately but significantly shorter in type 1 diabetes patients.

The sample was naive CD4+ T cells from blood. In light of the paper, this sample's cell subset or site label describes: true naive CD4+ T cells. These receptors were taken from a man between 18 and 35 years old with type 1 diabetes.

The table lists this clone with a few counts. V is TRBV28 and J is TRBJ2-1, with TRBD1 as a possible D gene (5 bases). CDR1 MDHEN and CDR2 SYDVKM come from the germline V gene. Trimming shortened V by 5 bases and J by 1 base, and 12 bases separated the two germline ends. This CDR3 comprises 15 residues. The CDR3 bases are TGTGCCAGCAGTCCAGACAGATCGTCCTACAATGAGCAGTTCTTC. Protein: CASSPDRSSYNEQFF.

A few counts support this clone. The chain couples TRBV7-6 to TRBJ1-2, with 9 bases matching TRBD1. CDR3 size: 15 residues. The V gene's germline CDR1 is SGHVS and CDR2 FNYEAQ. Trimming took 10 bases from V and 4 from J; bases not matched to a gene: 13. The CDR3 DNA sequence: TGTGCCACCACCCCCAAAACAGGGGGCTTCTATGGCTACACCTTC. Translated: CATTPKTGGFYGYTF.

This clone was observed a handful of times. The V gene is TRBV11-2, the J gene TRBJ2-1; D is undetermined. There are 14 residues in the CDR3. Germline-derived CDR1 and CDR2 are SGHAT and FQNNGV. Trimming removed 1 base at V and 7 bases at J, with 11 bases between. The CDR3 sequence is CASSLGLLGNEQFF. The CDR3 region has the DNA TGTGCCAGCAGCTTAGGACTGTTGGGGAATGAGCAGTTCTTC. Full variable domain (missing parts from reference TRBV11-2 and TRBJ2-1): EAGVAQSPRYKIIEKRQSVAFWCNPISGHATLYWYQQILGQGPKLLIQFQNNGVVDDSQLPKDRFSAERLKGVDSTLKIQPAKLEDSAVYLCASSLGLLGNEQFFGPGTRLTVL.

CDR3 sequence (DNA): TGCAGTGCTTACCACTACGAGCAGTACTTC. Its protein product is CSAYHYEQYF. V and J are TRBV20-1 and TRBJ2-7; unclear D gene. Germline lookup yields CDR1 DFQATT and CDR2 SNEGSKA (reference sequence). The length of the CDR3 is 10 residues. Trimming cost V 5 bases and J 3 bases, with 5 bases left between them.

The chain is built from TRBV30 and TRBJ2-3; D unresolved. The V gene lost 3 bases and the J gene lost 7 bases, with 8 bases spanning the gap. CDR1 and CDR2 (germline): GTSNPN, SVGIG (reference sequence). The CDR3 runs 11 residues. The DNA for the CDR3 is TGTGCCTGGAGCCCGCGAAATACGCAGTATTTT. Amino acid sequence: CAWSPRNTQYF.